This T cell receptor beta chain stems from a study of CD8 T cells in Susac syndrome (dated by TCRdb to about 2019). Regarding the complete study: Of the Susac syndrome patients who were sequenced, over five had clinically active disease and eight were in clinical remission. At blood withdrawal, Susac syndrome patients were therapy-naive, treated with corticosteroids (with IVIg additionally given to some), or treated with IVIg alone. Repertoire sequencing was used to test whether CD8+ T cell activation and differentiation in Susac syndrome was antigen driven.

High-throughput TCR beta sequencing profiled peripheral blood CD8+ and CD4+ T cells from healthy donors, Susac syndrome patients and multiple sclerosis patients. Recently defined diagnostic criteria for definite or probable disease were met by the Susac syndrome patients. Bulk CD8+ and CD4+ T cells were purified by magnetic negative isolation, whereas CD8+ TEMRA cells were enriched by FACS. Blood was drawn into EDTA tubes, processed within 24 hours, and PBMCs were isolated by density gradient centrifugation. PBMCs intended for TCR sequencing were cryopreserved in liquid nitrogen and were subsequently thawed in a 37 degrees C water bath. Purity of sorted or isolated CD4+, CD8+ and CD8+ TEMRA cells was at least 90%. RNA was extracted using the RNeasy kit, and roughly 0.45 to 1 microgram was reverse transcribed with random hexamers. TCR beta CDR3 regions were amplified with the immunoSEQ multiplex PCR assay covering 54 Vbeta and 13 Jbeta segments. To correct PCR amplification bias, a synthetic template baseline was used for both primer optimization and computational correction. The original methods were these. Reads were annotated to V, D and J genes per IMGT and analyzed with immunoSEQ Analyzer, keeping only productive sequences. To calculate clonality, Shannon entropy was normalized by log2 of the number of productive unique sequences and then subtracted from one. Public and private clones were assessed among the 100 most prevalent clones of each patient and control. Clones were defined as Susac-specific if absent from the healthy and MS cohorts, from 900 to 1,300 published viral clones and from other ImmuneACCESS disease sequences. In TCRdb, the public reads were trimmed at Q25 with fastp and aligned with MiXCR, with productive beta chains retained. Entries that share a CDR3 protein sequence are merged under the most common genes and DNA. These V and J calls are TCRdb output, not the study's own analysis. This sample gives about 180,000 distinct CDR3 sequences in total; about 96% of them show up just once. The ten largest clones add up to around 0.12% of the sample.

The paper's findings and limits, for the study overall: The number of individuals in the TCR sequencing and HLA analysis was recognized as being relatively small. In the CD4+ T cell repertoire of Susac syndrome patients, clonal expansion was not detected.

Of note for this clonotype: No cognate antigen has been identified for it. Nothing much larger sits one base from this clone, and base qualities are not available.

The germline V gene sets CDR1 to MNHEY and CDR2 to SVGAGI. The CDR3 has 13 amino acids, counting the end cysteine and phenylalanine. The read is trimmed to its CDR3 DNA, 39 bases read in frame from base 1. This receptor was taken from a human donor with Susac syndrome. The rearrangement joined TRBV6-5 to TRBJ2-5; the D segment cannot be called with confidence. Sequenced material: CD4+ T cells from PBMCs. The nucleotide sequence reads as follows: TGTAACAGCAGTTCCTACCGACAAGAGACCCAGTACTTC. Its translation reads: CNSSSYRQETQYF.